This T cell receptor (beta chain) was identified in a study of shared clonotypes between healthy human individuals. The repertoire was sequenced with immunoSEQ multiplex PCR; TCRdb's copy has only in-frame clones and lacks some. The sample yields 2 million to 2.5 million clones, almost 96% seen once. In germline, CDR1 is MNHNY, CDR2 SVGAGI (reference sequence). CDR3 length: 16 amino acids. Germline trimming cut 5 bases from V and 8 bases from J; bases unmatched to any gene: 12. The material sequenced was naive CD4+ T cells sorted from blood. Noted subset: CD45RA+ positively selected. The clonotype originates from a man aged 18 to 35 in good health. The chain has TRBV6-6 and TRBJ2-1; 10 bases match TRBD2. The DNA of the CDR3 is TGTGCCAGCAGTCCCCCCGGACTAGCGGCGAACGATGAGCAGTTCTTC. Its translation: CASSPPGLAANDEQFF.